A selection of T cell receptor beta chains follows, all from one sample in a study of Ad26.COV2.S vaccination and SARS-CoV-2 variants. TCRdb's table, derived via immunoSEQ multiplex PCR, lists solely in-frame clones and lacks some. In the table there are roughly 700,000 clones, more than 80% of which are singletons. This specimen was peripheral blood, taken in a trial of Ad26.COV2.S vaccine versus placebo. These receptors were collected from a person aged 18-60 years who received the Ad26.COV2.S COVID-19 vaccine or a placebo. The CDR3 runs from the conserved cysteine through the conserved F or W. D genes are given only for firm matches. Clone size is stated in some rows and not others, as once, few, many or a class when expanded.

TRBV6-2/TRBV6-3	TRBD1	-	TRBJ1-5	CASSEDRGNQPQHF	TGTGCCAGCAGTGAGGACAGGGGGAATCAGCCCCAGCATTTT
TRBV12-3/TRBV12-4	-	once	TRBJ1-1	CASSPLNTEAFF	TGTGCCAGCAGCCCACTGAACACTGAAGCTTTCTTT
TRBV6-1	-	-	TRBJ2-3	CASSTFGTDTQYF	TGTGCCAGCAGCACGTTCGGCACAGATACGCAGTATTTT
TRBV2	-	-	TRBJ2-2	CASSEAPSRIGELFF	TGTGCCAGCAGTGAAGCGCCTAGCAGGATAGGGGAGCTGTTTTTT
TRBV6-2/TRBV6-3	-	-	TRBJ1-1	CASSYGQNTEAFF	TGTGCCAGCAGTTACGGGCAGAACACTGAAGCTTTCTTT
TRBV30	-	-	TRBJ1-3	CAWSQGTGNTIYF	TGTGCCTGGAGTCAGGGGACGGGAAACACCATATATTTT
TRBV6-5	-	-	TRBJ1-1	CASAEPEAFF	TGTGCCAGCGCAGAACCTGAAGCTTTCTTT
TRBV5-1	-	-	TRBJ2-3	CASSLGRVEDTQYF	TGCGCCAGCAGCTTGGGCAGGGTTGAAGATACGCAGTATTTT
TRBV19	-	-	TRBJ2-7	CASSIGALYEQYF	TGTGCCAGTAGTATAGGGGCCCTCTACGAGCAGTACTTC
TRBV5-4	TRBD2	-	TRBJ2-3	CASSLGTSGRGTQYF	TGTGCCAGCAGCCTCGGGACTAGCGGGAGGGGGACGCAGTATTTT
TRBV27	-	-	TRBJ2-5	CASRGTGETQYF	TGTGCCAGCAGGGGTACGGGAGAGACCCAGTACTTC
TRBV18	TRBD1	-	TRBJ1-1	CASSPIDRDKVEAFF	TGTGCCAGCTCACCGATCGACAGGGACAAGGTTGAAGCTTTCTTT
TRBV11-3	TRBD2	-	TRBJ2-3	CASSPGLATDTQYF	TGTGCCAGCAGCCCCGGACTAGCTACAGATACGCAGTATTTT
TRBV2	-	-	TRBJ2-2	CASSEQGILSGELFF	TGTGCCAGCAGTGAACAGGGGATTCTCTCCGGGGAGCTGTTTTTT
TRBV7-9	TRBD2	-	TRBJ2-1	CASSLLAGGPPNEQFF	TGTGCCAGCAGCTTATTAGCGGGAGGGCCCCCCAATGAGCAGTTCTTC
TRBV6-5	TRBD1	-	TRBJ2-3	CASSLGQGSTDTQYF	TGTGCCAGCAGTCTTGGACAGGGGAGCACAGATACGCAGTATTTT
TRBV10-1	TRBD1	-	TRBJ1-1	CASTERTGGKITEAFF	TGCGCCAGCACCGAACGGACAGGGGGTAAGATTACTGAAGCTTTCTTT
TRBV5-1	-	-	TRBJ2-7	CASSLVNSLYEQYF	TGCGCCAGCAGCTTGGTAAACAGCCTCTACGAGCAGTACTTC
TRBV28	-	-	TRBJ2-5	CASKNGGWTGETQYF	TGTGCCAGCAAAAATGGGGGGTGGACGGGGGAGACCCAGTACTTC
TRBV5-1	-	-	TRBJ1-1	CASNEGGNTEAFF	TGCGCCAGTAACGAAGGGGGGAACACTGAAGCTTTCTTT
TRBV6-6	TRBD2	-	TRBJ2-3	CASSQPGLAGGDTQYF	TGTGCCAGCAGTCAACCGGGACTAGCGGGAGGAGATACGCAGTATTTT
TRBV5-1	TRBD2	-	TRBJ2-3	CASSPRAGGPDTQYF	TGCGCCAGCAGCCCGAGGGCGGGAGGTCCAGATACGCAGTATTTT
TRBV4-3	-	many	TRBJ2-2	CASSQGPLTGELFF	TGCGCCAGCAGCCAAGGACCCCTCACCGGGGAGCTGTTTTTT
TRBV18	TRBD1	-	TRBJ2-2	CASSPRQGAYSTGELFF	TGTGCCAGCTCACCTCGACAGGGGGCTTATAGCACCGGGGAGCTGTTTTTT
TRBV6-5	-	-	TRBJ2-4	CASSSLETKNIQYF	TGTGCCAGCAGTTCCTTGGAGACCAAAAACATTCAGTACTTC
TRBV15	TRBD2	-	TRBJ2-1	CATSSPPGLAGVYNEQFF	TGTGCCACCAGCAGCCCTCCGGGCCTAGCGGGAGTCTACAATGAGCAGTTCTTC
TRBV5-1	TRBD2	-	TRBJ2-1	CASSTSGNEQFF	TGCGCCAGCAGCACTAGCGGGAATGAGCAGTTCTTC
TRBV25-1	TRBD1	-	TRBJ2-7	CASRRTGATNEQYF	TGTGCCAGCAGGAGGACAGGGGCGACTAACGAGCAGTACTTC
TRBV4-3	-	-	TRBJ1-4	CASSQEPATNEKLFF	TGCGCCAGCAGCCAGGAGCCTGCAACTAATGAAAAACTGTTTTTT
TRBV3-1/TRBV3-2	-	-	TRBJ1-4	CASSQAGSGNEKLFF	TGTGCCAGCAGCCAAGCGGGATCCGGGAATGAAAAACTGTTTTTT
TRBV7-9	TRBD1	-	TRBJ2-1	CASSLGGTGETHEQFF	TGTGCCAGCAGCTTAGGCGGGACAGGGGAGACACATGAGCAGTTCTTC
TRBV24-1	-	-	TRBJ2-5	CATSDRDKETQYF	TGTGCCACCAGTGATCGAGACAAAGAGACCCAGTACTTC
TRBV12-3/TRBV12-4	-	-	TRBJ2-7	CASSTWNEQYF	TGTGCCAGCAGTACTTGGAACGAGCAGTACTTC
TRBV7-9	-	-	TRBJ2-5	CATDDRARTQYF	TGTGCCACCGACGACCGTGCCCGGACCCAGTACTTC
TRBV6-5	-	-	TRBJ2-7	CASSNQPNEQYF	TGTGCCAGCAGTAATCAACCGAACGAGCAGTACTTC
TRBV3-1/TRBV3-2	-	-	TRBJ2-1	CASSQYSNEQFF	TGTGCCAGCAGCCAATATTCCAATGAGCAGTTCTTC
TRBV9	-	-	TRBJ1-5	CASSAQEFGPQHF	TGTGCCAGCAGCGCACAGGAGTTTGGTCCCCAGCATTTT
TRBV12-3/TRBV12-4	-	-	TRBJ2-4	CASSLAGYSIQYF	TGTGCCAGCAGTTTGGCGGGATATAGCATTCAGTACTTC
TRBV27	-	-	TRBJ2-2	CASSFGGTGELFF	TGTGCCAGCAGTTTTGGGGGAACCGGGGAGCTGTTTTTT
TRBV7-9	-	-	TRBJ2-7	CASSLLPSSSYEQYF	TGTGCCAGCAGCTTACTCCCCTCCAGCTCCTACGAGCAGTACTTC
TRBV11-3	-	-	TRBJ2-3	CASSLGQDESTDTQYF	TGTGCCAGCAGCTTAGGACAGGATGAGAGCACAGATACGCAGTATTTT
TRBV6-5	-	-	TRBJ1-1	CASRNTEAFF	TGTGCCAGCAGAAACACTGAAGCTTTCTTT
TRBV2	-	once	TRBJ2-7	CATRAYQPFEQYF	TGTGCCACCAGGGCCTACCAACCTTTCGAGCAGTACTTC
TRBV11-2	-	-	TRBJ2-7	CASSRDITYEQYF	TGTGCCAGCAGCCGGGACATAACCTACGAGCAGTACTTC
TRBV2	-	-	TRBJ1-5	CASRADYSNQPQHF	TGTGCCAGCCGGGCAGACTATAGCAATCAGCCCCAGCATTTT
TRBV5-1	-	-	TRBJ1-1	CASSREGVWGTEAFF	TGCGCCAGCAGCAGGGAGGGGGTCTGGGGCACTGAAGCTTTCTTT
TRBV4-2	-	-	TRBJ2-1	CASSQEESSAYNEQFF	TGTGCCAGCAGCCAAGAGGAGTCTAGCGCCTACAATGAGCAGTTCTTC
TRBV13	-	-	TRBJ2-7	CASNFGDFPYEQYF	TGTGCCAGCAATTTCGGGGACTTTCCCTACGAGCAGTACTTC
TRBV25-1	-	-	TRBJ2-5	CASSVPEGAQETQYF	TGTGCCAGCAGCGTCCCGGAGGGGGCCCAAGAGACCCAGTACTTC